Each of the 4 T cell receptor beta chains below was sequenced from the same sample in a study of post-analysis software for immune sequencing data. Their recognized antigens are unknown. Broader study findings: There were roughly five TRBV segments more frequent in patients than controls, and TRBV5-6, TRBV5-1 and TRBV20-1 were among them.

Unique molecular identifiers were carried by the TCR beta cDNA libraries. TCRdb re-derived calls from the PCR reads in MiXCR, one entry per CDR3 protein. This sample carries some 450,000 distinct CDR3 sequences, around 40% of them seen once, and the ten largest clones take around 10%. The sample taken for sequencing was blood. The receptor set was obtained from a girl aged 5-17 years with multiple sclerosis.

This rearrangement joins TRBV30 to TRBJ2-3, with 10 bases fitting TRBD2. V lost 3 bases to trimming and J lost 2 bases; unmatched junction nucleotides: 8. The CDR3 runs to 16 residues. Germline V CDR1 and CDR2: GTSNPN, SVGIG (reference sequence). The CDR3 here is CAWRVPGTSATDTQYF. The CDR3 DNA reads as TGTGCCTGGAGGGTGCCCGGGACTAGCGCCACAGATACGCAGTATTTT.

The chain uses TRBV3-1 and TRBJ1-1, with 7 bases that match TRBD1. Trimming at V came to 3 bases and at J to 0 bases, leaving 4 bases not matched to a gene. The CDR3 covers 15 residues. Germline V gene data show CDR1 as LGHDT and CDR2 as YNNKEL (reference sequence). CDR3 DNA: TGTGCCAGCAGCCACCGGGGACAGATGAACACTGAAGCTTTCTTT. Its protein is CASSHRGQMNTEAFF.

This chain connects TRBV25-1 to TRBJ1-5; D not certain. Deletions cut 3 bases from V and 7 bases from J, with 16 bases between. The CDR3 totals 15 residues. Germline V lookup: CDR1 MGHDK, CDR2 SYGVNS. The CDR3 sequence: CASSERGSNLQPQHF. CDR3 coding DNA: TGTGCCAGCAGTGAGCGCGGGTCCAACCTACAGCCCCAGCATTTT.

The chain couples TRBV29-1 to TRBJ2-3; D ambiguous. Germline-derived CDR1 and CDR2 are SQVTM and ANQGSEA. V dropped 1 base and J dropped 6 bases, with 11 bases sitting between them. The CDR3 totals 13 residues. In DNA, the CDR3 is TGCAGCGTTGAAGGGGCCTTAGATGATACGCAGTATTTT. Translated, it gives CSVEGALDDTQYF.